These 12 T cell receptor beta chains were sequenced from one sample in a study of control samples from healthy donors and cancer patients. The assay was immunoSEQ multiplex PCR, and TCRdb's table has in-frame clones only and misses some. The sample shows approximately 89,000 clones, roughly 86% of them seen only once. Sequenced: blood. These receptors were collected from a man over 45 in good health.

The gene calls are TRBV13 and TRBJ2-7, with TRBD1 matching 10 bases. The CDR3 runs 16 residues. Germline CDR1 is PRHDT and CDR2 is FYEKMQ (reference sequence). J lost 2 bases, V lost 5 bases, and 9 bases had no gene match. CDR3 in DNA: TGTGCCAGCAGCCCATCGGGACAGGGGTTCCCCTACGAGCAGTACTTC. Its translation: CASSPSGQGFPYEQYF.

A single count supports this clone. The chain employs TRBV5-1 and TRBJ2-3; possible D gene TRBD2, 6 bases. The CDR3 totals 13 residues. V shed 5 bases and J shed 8 bases, with 15 bases lying between them. Germline CDR1 is SGHRS and CDR2 is YFSETQ. In DNA form, the CDR3 reads TGCGCCAGCAGACCGCCGGGAGCGGCTACGCAGTATTTT. It specifies CASRPPGAATQYF.

This chain joins TRBV2 and TRBJ2-2, with D possibly being TRBD2 (7 bases). The CDR3 has 14 residues. Trimming removed 9 bases at V and 4 bases at J, with 15 bases between. Germline assignment: CDR1 SNHLY and CDR2 FYNNEI. The CDR3 loop reads CASRGGSGTGELFF. CDR3 DNA: TGTGCCAGTAGGGGGGGCTCGGGCACCGGGGAGCTGTTTTTT.

The genes are TRBV5-1 and TRBJ2-2; 9 nucleotides agree with TRBD2. J was trimmed by 3 bases and V by 4 bases; bases with no gene match: 4. Per germline, CDR1 SGHRS and CDR2 YFSETQ. The CDR3 loop spans 15 amino acids. The CDR3 spells CASSDLAGDTGELFF. In DNA, the CDR3 is TGCGCCAGCAGCGATTTAGCGGGGGACACCGGGGAGCTGTTTTTT.

The chain employs TRBV7-2 and TRBJ2-2, with 7 bases fitting TRBD1. The V gene's germline CDR1 is SGHTA and CDR2 FQGNSA. This CDR3 region has 17 residues. V was clipped by 0 bases and J by 5 bases; unmatched bases: 9. CDR3 bases: TGTGCCAGCAGCTTAGCGTTAGGGGGCGGATCGACCGGGGAGCTGTTTTTT. Its translation: CASSLALGGGSTGELFF.

The chain couples TRBV6-4 to TRBJ2-7, with no clear D. The CDR3 extends over 18 amino acids. Trimming pared 0 bases from V and 0 bases from J, leaving 18 bases between. The germline CDR1 and CDR2 sequences are MRHNA and SNTAGT. The chain's CDR3 is CASSDSIHVVTSSYEQYV. The DNA of the CDR3 is TGTGCCAGCAGTGACTCGATTCACGTTGTTACAAGCTCCTACGAGCAGTACGTC.

This chain uses TRBV5-4 with TRBJ1-4; weak D call: TRBD1 (5 bases). The CDR3 totals 16 residues. Trimming took off 4 bases at V and 1 base at J, with 14 bases between the two ends. Germline lookup yields CDR1 SGHNT and CDR2 YYREEE (reference sequence). The CDR3 region is CASSAGLPETNEKLFF. In nucleotides, the CDR3 is TGTGCCAGCAGCGCGGGACTCCCGGAAACTAATGAAAAACTGTTTTTT. Looking up the rest from reference TRBV5-4 and TRBJ1-4 gives the full variable domain: ETGVTQSPTHLIKTRGQQVTLRCSSQSGHNTVSWYQQALGQGPQFIFQYYREEENGRGNFPPRFSGLQFPNYSSELNVNALELDDSALYLCASSAGLPETNEKLFFGSGTQLSVL.

The chain couples TRBV18 to TRBJ1-2; 10 bases agree with TRBD1. Trimming cost V 3 bases and J 3 bases; bases outside gene matches: 4. The CDR3 is made up of 15 amino acids. Germline CDR1 is KGHSH and CDR2 is LQKENI. The CDR3 reads CASSPGTGEYYGYTF. The DNA for the CDR3 is TGTGCCAGCTCACCGGGGACAGGGGAATACTATGGCTACACCTTC.

The chain couples TRBV7-9 to TRBJ1-2; 8 nucleotides agree with TRBD1. The CDR3 has 15 residues. V shed 11 bases, J shed 2 bases, and the junction held 13 bases outside the gene matches. In germline, CDR1 is SEHNR, CDR2 FQNEAQ (reference sequence). The CDR3 spells CAGKGQETVNYGYTF. DNA for the CDR3: TGTGCCGGCAAGGGACAGGAGACGGTAAACTATGGCTACACCTTC.

The chain joins TRBV13 to TRBJ1-3; no definite D call. This CDR3 contains 15 residues. V dropped 5 bases and J dropped 2 bases, with 13 bases sitting between them. Germline CDR1 reads PRHDT; CDR2 reads FYEKMQ (reference sequence). The CDR3 sequence: CASSHLLSPGNTIYF. In DNA, the CDR3 is TGTGCCAGCAGCCACCTGTTGAGTCCTGGAAACACCATATATTTT.

The chain links TRBV6-5 to TRBJ2-7, with TRBD2 matching over 10 bases. Trimming cost V 6 bases and J 4 bases; bases outside gene matches: 9. This CDR3 contains 15 residues. Germline V lookup: CDR1 MNHEY, CDR2 SVGAGI. CDR3 sequence reads: CASRSPSGGLYEQYF. CDR3 coding DNA: TGTGCCAGCAGGTCCCCTAGCGGGGGCCTTTACGAGCAGTACTTC.

This chain connects TRBV29-1 to TRBJ1-2; 8 bases fit TRBD1. Germline V CDR1 and CDR2: SQVTM, ANQGSEA. The V segment lost 6 bases and the J segment 6 bases; nucleotides outside the gene matches: 9. There are 13 residues in the CDR3. CDR3 protein: CSVVVQGAHGYTF. The DNA for the CDR3 is TGCAGCGTCGTAGTCCAGGGGGCGCATGGCTACACCTTC.